The 16 T cell receptor beta chains listed next were all sequenced from one sample in a study of blood T cell repertoires in COVID-19. Profiled with immunoSEQ multiplex PCR; TCRdb holds only in-frame clones, not every one. The table includes approximately 91,000 clones, over 70% detected once. Material: peripheral blood. These receptors originate from an elderly woman with acute or convalescent COVID-19.

The chain couples TRBV7-8 to TRBJ2-7, with TRBD2 matching 13 bases. V shed 4 bases and J 5 bases; nucleotides not matched to a gene: 8. Germline V gives CDR1 SGHVS, CDR2 FQNEAQ. The length of the CDR3 is 16 residues. CDR3 bases: TGTGCCAGCAGCTCCCGGACTAGCGGGAGTCCACACGAGCAGTACTTC. This codes for CASSSRTSGSPHEQYF. The full variable domain, completed using reference TRBV7-8 and TRBJ2-7, is GAGVSQSPRYKVAKRGQDVALRCDPISGHVSLFWYQQALGQGPEFLTYFQNEAQLDKSGLPSDRFFAERPEGSVSTLKIQRTQQEDSAVYLCASSSRTSGSPHEQYFGPGTRLTVT.

CDR3 sequence reads: CASSITGQGNEKLFF. The CDR3 region has the DNA TGTGCCAGTAGTATAACGGGACAGGGTAATGAAAAACTGTTTTTT. The gene calls are TRBV19 and TRBJ1-4; TRBD1 agrees at 9 bases. V lost 2 bases, J lost 4 bases, and 2 bases stayed unmatched. Germline CDR1 is LNHDA and CDR2 is SQIVND (reference sequence). CDR3 length: 15 amino acids.

This clone showed up many times. The chain uses TRBV7-9 and TRBJ2-1, with 10 bases fitting TRBD2. Trimming took 5 bases from V and 12 from J; bases not matched to a gene: 16. The CDR3 extends over 16 amino acids. Germline V gene data show CDR1 as SEHNR and CDR2 as FQNEAQ (reference sequence). CDR3 in amino acids: CASSPAGLAGVKGQFF. CDR3 sequence (DNA): TGTGCCAGCAGCCCAGCAGGTCTAGCGGGAGTGAAAGGGCAGTTCTTC.

This clone was found a few times. V is TRBV2 and J is TRBJ2-5; the match to TRBD2 covers 13 bases. The length of the CDR3 is 16 residues. The germline V gene has CDR1 SNHLY and CDR2 FYNNEI. V shed 4 bases and J 4 bases; nucleotides not matched to a gene: 6. The CDR3 sequence: CASSVTSGRVGETQYF. The CDR3 nucleotides read TGTGCCAGCAGTGTCACTAGCGGGAGGGTAGGAGAGACCCAGTACTTC.

In DNA, the CDR3 is TGTGCCAGCAGTATCGGGACAGGGTACTACGAGCAGTACTTC. It is translated as CASSIGTGYYEQYF. This rearrangement joins TRBV27 to TRBJ2-7; 9 nucleotides match TRBD1. Germline V gives CDR1 MNHEY, CDR2 SMNVEV (reference sequence). The CDR3 runs to 14 residues. With 5 bases clipped from V and 3 bases from J, the junction kept 5 bases outside the gene matches.

Regarding this clone: The same CDR3 also results from other DNA sequences found in this sample. V and J are TRBV12-3 or TRBV12-4 and TRBJ1-1; TRBD1 might be the D (6 bases). Trimming cost V 4 bases and J 5 bases, with 8 bases left between them. This CDR3 region has 12 residues. The CDR3 DNA sequence: TGTGCCAGCAGTTCACAGGGTACTGAAGCTTTCTTT. Amino acid sequence: CASSSQGTEAFF.

The chain recombines TRBV5-4 with TRBJ1-3; TRBD1 might be the D (6 bases). V lost 1 base and J 1 base, leaving 12 bases between the germline ends. The germline V gene encodes CDR1 SGHNT and CDR2 YYREEE (reference sequence). The CDR3 is 16 residues long. The CDR3 bases are TGTGCCAGCAGCTTGTTCGGGGACATATCTGGAAACACCATATATTTT. The encoded protein is CASSLFGDISGNTIYF. Combining the CDR3 with reference TRBV5-4 and TRBJ1-3 gives the whole variable domain ETGVTQSPTHLIKTRGQQVTLRCSSQSGHNTVSWYQQALGQGPQFIFQYYREEENGRGNFPPRFSGLQFPNYSSELNVNALELDDSALYLCASSLFGDISGNTIYFGEGSWLTVV.

V is TRBV11-2 and J is TRBJ2-7, with TRBD1 identical over 9 bases. CDR1 is SGHAT and CDR2 is FQNNGV in the germline V gene. The length of the CDR3 is 15 residues. Trimming removed 0 bases from V and 5 bases from J; junction bases left unmatched: 5. The CDR3 spells CASSLEGGQGHEQYF. CDR3 nucleotides: TGTGCCAGCAGCTTAGAGGGGGGACAGGGCCACGAGCAGTACTTC.

The V and J genes are TRBV3-1 (or the pseudogene TRBV3-2) and TRBJ2-3; 8 positions match TRBD2. J gave up 3 bases and V 4 bases, and 6 bases lay outside the gene matches. The CDR3 extends over 15 amino acids. Germline V gives CDR1 LGHDT, CDR2 YNNKEL (reference sequence). Here the CDR3 DNA reads TGTGCCAGCAGCCTTTTAGCGGGATCGACAGATACGCAGTATTTT. Protein: CASSLLAGSTDTQYF.

The gene calls are TRBV28 and TRBJ1-2, with a weak D call TRBD1 (6 bases). Germline V lookup: CDR1 MDHEN, CDR2 SYDVKM. CDR3 length: 12 amino acids. The V and J ends lost 10 bases and 8 bases respectively, with 17 bases between them. CDR3 nucleotide sequence: TGTGCCATTGTAACAGGGTCAGGGGGCTACACCTTC. Its translation is CAIVTGSGGYTF.

The chain recombines TRBV28 with TRBJ1-3; the D is unclear. The CDR3 runs to 16 residues. Germline assignment: CDR1 MDHEN and CDR2 SYDVKM. Trimming shortened V by 5 bases and J by 5 bases, and 19 bases separated the two germline ends. In DNA form, the CDR3 reads TGTGCCAGCAGTCCTCCCGGTGAGGGTGGAAGAAACACCATATATTTT. Amino acid sequence: CASSPPGEGGRNTIYF.

In its sample, this clone was seen a few times. The chain has TRBV6-5 and TRBJ2-1; D remains unclear. In germline, CDR1 is MNHEY, CDR2 SVGAGI. The CDR3 is made up of 14 amino acids. V was pared by 6 bases and J by 3 bases, with 12 bases between. The CDR3 DNA is TGTGCCAGCAGCTTACAGAAACACTACAATGAGCAGTTCTTC. Its translation is CASSLQKHYNEQFF.

V gene TRBV28 combines with J gene TRBJ1-1; D is unclear. Deletions cut 3 bases from V and 5 bases from J, with 7 bases between. CDR3 length: 12 residues. Per the germline V gene, CDR1 is MDHEN and CDR2 is SYDVKM. CDR3 protein: CASSFRRTEAFF. CDR3 in DNA: TGTGCCAGCAGTTTTAGGAGGACTGAAGCTTTCTTT.

The chain recombines TRBV25-1 with TRBJ2-5; tentatively, D is TRBD2 (5 bases). Per the germline V gene, CDR1 is MGHDK and CDR2 is SYGVNS. This CDR3 comprises 17 residues. Trimming took 1 base from V and 2 from J, leaving 17 bases between them. CDR3 sequence: CASSESTREPVQETQYF. In DNA form, the CDR3 reads TGTGCCAGCAGTGAATCTACCCGGGAACCGGTTCAAGAGACCCAGTACTTC.

The rearrangement uses TRBV5-8 and TRBJ2-3; 7 bases are a match to TRBD1. The CDR3 covers 14 residues. CDR1 is SGHTS, CDR2 YDEGEE, per germline. V shed 0 bases, J shed 5 bases, and the junction held 3 bases outside the gene matches. In DNA form, the CDR3 reads TGTGCCAGCAGCTTGGGACAGGGAGTAGATACGCAGTATTTT. It encodes CASSLGQGVDTQYF.

The chain has TRBV28 and TRBJ1-4; the D gene is possibly TRBD1 (5 bases). This CDR3 contains 14 residues. Trimming stripped 7 bases from V and 8 bases from J, with 17 bases between. Germline loops: CDR1 MDHEN, CDR2 SYDVKM. CDR3 nucleotide sequence: TGTGCCAGCAATCGTTTGGGGTCAGGGGAAAAACTGTTTTTT. Protein sequence: CASNRLGSGEKLFF.